This TCR beta chain was sequenced for a study of blood T cells in healthy people across ages. The CDR3 consists of 14 residues. V was shortened by 4 bases and J by 4 bases, with 14 bases between the two germline ends. Germline CDR1 and CDR2: SQVTM and ANQGSEA. This clonotype was seen only a few times. Through a sample-barcoded 5' primer and a J-beta primer mix, a second PCR was run for roughly 6 to 12 cycles. The authors tagged each cDNA molecule using a template-switch adaptor with 12 random nucleotides. TCRdb independently ran MiXCR on the 5' RACE reads; one entry per CDR3 protein. The sample contains roughly 1.5 million distinct CDR3 sequences, less than 45% of which appear only once. Healthy individuals of Caucasian origin from Russia, aged roughly 6 to 100, served as donors.

This clonotype originated in a woman aged 18-35 years in good health. The gene calls are TRBV29-1 and TRBJ1-5, with D unresolved. Sequenced input: blood. The CDR3 region has the DNA TGCAGCGTTGGAGGTGGAGCGGAAAATCAGCCCCAGCATTTT. The encoded protein is CSVGGGAENQPQHF.